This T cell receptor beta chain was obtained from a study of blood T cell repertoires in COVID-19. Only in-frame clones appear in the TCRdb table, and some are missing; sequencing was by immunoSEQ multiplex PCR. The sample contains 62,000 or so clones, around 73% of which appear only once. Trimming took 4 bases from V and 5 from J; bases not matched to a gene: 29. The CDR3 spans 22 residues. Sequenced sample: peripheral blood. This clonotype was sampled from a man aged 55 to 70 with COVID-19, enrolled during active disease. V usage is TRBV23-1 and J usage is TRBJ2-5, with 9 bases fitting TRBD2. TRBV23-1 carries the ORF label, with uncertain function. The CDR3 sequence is CASSRSGQPGLAFNWPEETQYF. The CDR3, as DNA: TGCGCCAGCAGTCGTTCGGGACAGCCGGGACTAGCTTTCAATTGGCCTGAGGAGACCCAGTACTTC.